Shown below are 16 T cell receptor beta chains from a single sample sequenced in a study of post-analysis software for immune sequencing data. Unique molecular identifiers were carried by the TCR beta cDNA libraries. TCRdb passed the PCR reads through MiXCR, listing each CDR3 protein once. The repertoire holds 150,000 to 200,000 distinct CDR3 sequences, with about 37% as singletons. The specimen comprised blood, sampled after autologous hematopoietic stem cell transplantation. These receptors all come from a girl aged 10 to 17 with multiple sclerosis.

The chain links TRBV5-1 to TRBJ2-1; 7 bases map to TRBD2. J lost 1 base, V lost 0 bases, and 4 bases had no gene match. The germline V gene has CDR1 SGHRS and CDR2 YFSETQ. CDR3 length: 16 residues. CDR3 loop: CASSLGGTKSYNEQFF. The CDR3 nucleotides read TGCGCCAGCAGCTTGGGCGGGACTAAGTCCTACAATGAGCAGTTCTTC.

There are many counts of this clonotype. The chain links TRBV20-1 to TRBJ1-5; D unresolved. The CDR3 has 13 residues. V lost 7 bases to trimming and J lost 0 bases, with 10 bases between them. Per germline, CDR1 DFQATT and CDR2 SNEGSKA (reference sequence). The CDR3 DNA sequence: TGCAGTGTAGGAGAATATAGCAATCAGCCCCAGCATTTT. This sequence encodes CSVGEYSNQPQHF.

This clonotype was seen at least ten times. The junction departs from the called germline gene at one end, perhaps through a read error. The chain recombines TRBV3-1 with TRBJ2-1; 10 positions agree with TRBD2. The CDR3 spans 15 residues. Germline V gene sequence: CDR1 LGHDT, CDR2 YNNKEL (reference sequence). CDR3 DNA: TGCGCCAGCAGTCCTAGCGGGAGCTCCTACAATGAGCAGTTCTTC. It specifies CASSPSGSSYNEQFF.

This clonotype was seen repeatedly, ten times or more. V is TRBV3-1 and J is TRBJ2-7; no clear D. Germline loops: CDR1 LGHDT, CDR2 YNNKEL (reference sequence). The CDR3 has 14 residues. V lost 1 base and J 5 bases, leaving 12 bases between the germline ends. CDR3 loop: CASSQGSLVHEQYF. The CDR3 DNA reads TGTGCCAGCAGCCAAGGATCCCTTGTTCACGAGCAGTACTTC.

This chain links TRBV20-1 with TRBJ2-1; 13 nucleotides align to TRBD2. The CDR3 has 16 residues. Per the germline V gene, CDR1 is DFQATT and CDR2 is SNEGSKA (reference sequence). V was clipped by 5 bases and J by 8 bases; unmatched bases: 12. The CDR3 sequence is CSAPPWTSGSIDEQFF. The CDR3 DNA follows: TGCAGTGCTCCACCCTGGACTAGCGGGAGTATTGATGAGCAGTTCTTC.

This clonotype was observed a handful of times. This chain's CDR3 is CATADRDWGQETQYF. The CDR3 DNA reads as TGTGCCACCGCGGACAGGGATTGGGGCCAAGAGACCCAGTACTTC. The chain has TRBV10-3 and TRBJ2-5; 8 bases align to TRBD1. The CDR3 has 15 residues. V shed 10 bases, J shed 1 base, and the junction held 11 bases outside the gene matches. The germline V gene encodes CDR1 ENHRY and CDR2 SYGVKD.

The chain uses TRBV7-8 and TRBJ1-2; maybe TRBD1 (6 bases). The germline V gene encodes CDR1 SGHVS and CDR2 FQNEAQ. Trimming cost V 5 bases and J 8 bases, with 18 bases left between them. There are 14 residues in the CDR3. The CDR3 spells CASSTYNREEGYTF. The CDR3 bases are TGTGCCAGCAGCACCTATAACAGGGAGGAAGGCTACACCTTC.

This clonotype was counted a few times. The J gene is TRBJ2-3, the V gene TRBV7-3; no reliable D call. Looked up from germline, CDR1 is SGHTA and CDR2 is FQGTGA. The CDR3 contains 14 residues. V dropped 1 base and J dropped 0 bases, with 5 bases sitting between them. The CDR3 region is CASSLSYSTDTQYF. Here the CDR3 DNA reads TGTGCCAGCAGCTTAAGCTACAGCACAGATACGCAGTATTTT. The variable domain in full, completed from reference TRBV7-3 and TRBJ2-3, reads GAGVSQTPSNKVTEKGKYVELRCDPISGHTALYWYRQSLGQGPEFLIYFQGTGAADDSGLPNDRFFAVRPEGSVSTLKIQRTERGDSAVYLCASSLSYSTDTQYFGPGTRLTVL.

V gene TRBV29-1 combines with J gene TRBJ1-5; no firm D call. Germline V CDR1 and CDR2: SQVTM, ANQGSEA. Between the trimmed V and J ends, which lost 1 base and 2 bases, there was a span of 6 bases. There are 13 residues in the CDR3. The CDR3 loop is CSVEGEGNQPQHF. Here the CDR3 DNA reads TGCAGCGTTGAAGGGGAGGGCAATCAGCCCCAGCATTTT.

CDR3 sequence (DNA): TGCAGCGCCGGGGTTAGCTCCTACAATGAGCAGTACTTC. Residues: CSAGVSSYNEQYF. The rearrangement uses TRBV29-1 and TRBJ2-7; tentative D call: TRBD2 (5 bases). The V and J ends lost 7 bases and 7 bases respectively, with 20 bases between them. The CDR3 consists of 13 residues. Germline assignment: CDR1 SQVTM and CDR2 ANQGSEA.

This clonotype has only a few counts. V and J are TRBV5-1 and TRBJ2-3; 8 nucleotides agree with TRBD1. V lost 4 bases and J lost 0; bases outside the gene matches: 7. This CDR3 has 16 amino acids. Germline V CDR1 and CDR2: SGHRS, YFSETQ. CDR3 nucleotides: TGCGCCAGCAGCCGTCCCGGACAGGGAAGCACAGATACGCAGTATTTT. It specifies CASSRPGQGSTDTQYF.

This clonotype turned up a few times. The chain has TRBV9 and TRBJ2-6, with D possibly matching TRBD1 (6 bases). The CDR3 runs to 16 residues. The V and J ends lost 4 bases and 5 bases respectively, with 16 bases between them. Looked up from germline, CDR1 is SGDLS and CDR2 is YYNGEE. CDR3 amino acids: CASSKTTGPWANVLTF. For the CDR3, the DNA is TGTGCCAGCAGCAAGACGACAGGCCCTTGGGCCAACGTCCTGACTTTC.

V gene TRBV2 combines with J gene TRBJ2-1; D remains ambiguous. The CDR3 length is 12 residues. Trimming removed 4 bases from V and 5 bases from J, with 6 bases in between. Germline CDR1 reads SNHLY; CDR2 reads FYNNEI. The CDR3 coding sequence is TGTGCCAGCAGTGTAACAAACAATGAGCAGTTCTTC. Translation: CASSVTNNEQFF.

V usage is TRBV6-6 and J usage is TRBJ1-5; D ambiguous. The CDR3 has 12 amino acids. Trimming took 7 bases from V and 2 from J, leaving 6 bases between them. CDR1 is MNHNY and CDR2 is SVGAGI in the germline V gene (reference sequence). CDR3 in amino acids: CASTERNQPQHF. CDR3 sequence (DNA): TGTGCCAGCACGGAACGCAATCAGCCCCAGCATTTT.

Details on this clonotype: The junction shows a germline mismatch at one end, possibly a read error. The rearrangement links TRBV24-1 to TRBJ2-1; 11 nucleotides match TRBD2. Germline-derived CDR1 and CDR2 are KGHDR and SFDVKD. The CDR3 has 15 amino acids. CDR3 coding DNA: TGTGCCATCAGTGACCGGACTAGCGGGCGGGATGAGCAGTTCTTC. Translating gives CAISDRTSGRDEQFF.

The rearrangement links TRBV12-3 or TRBV12-4 to TRBJ1-4, with D possibly being TRBD1 (6 bases). Trimming took 1 base from V and 4 from J, leaving 10 bases between them. CDR3 size: 15 residues. The CDR3 coding sequence is TGTGCCAGCAGTTTAGGGCACAGGGTTAATGAAAAACTGTTTTTT. It translates to CASSLGHRVNEKLFF.